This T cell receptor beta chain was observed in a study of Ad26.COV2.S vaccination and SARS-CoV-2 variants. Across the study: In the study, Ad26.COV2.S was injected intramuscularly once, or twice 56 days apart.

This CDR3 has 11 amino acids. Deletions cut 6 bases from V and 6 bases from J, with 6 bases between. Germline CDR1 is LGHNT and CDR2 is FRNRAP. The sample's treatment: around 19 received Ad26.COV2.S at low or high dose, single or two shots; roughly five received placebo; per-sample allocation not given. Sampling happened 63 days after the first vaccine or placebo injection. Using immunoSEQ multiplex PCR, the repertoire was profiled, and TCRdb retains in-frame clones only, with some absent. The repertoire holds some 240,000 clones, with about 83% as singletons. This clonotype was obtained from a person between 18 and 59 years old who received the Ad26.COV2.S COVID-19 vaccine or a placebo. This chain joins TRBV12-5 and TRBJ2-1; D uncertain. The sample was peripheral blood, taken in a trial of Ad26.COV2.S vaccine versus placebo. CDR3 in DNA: TGTGCTAGTGGGCTAGGCAATGAGCAGTTCTTC. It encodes CASGLGNEQFF. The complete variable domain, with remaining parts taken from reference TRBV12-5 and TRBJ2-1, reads DARVTQTPRHKVTEMGQEVTMRCQPILGHNTVFWYRQTMMQGLELLAYFRNRAPLDDSGMPKDRFSAEMPDATLATLKIQPSEPRDSAVYFCASGLGNEQFFGPGTRLTVL.